Given below is one T cell receptor beta chain in context. What it binds is not known. This entry comes from a study of long-term antiretroviral therapy in people with HIV. Survey-level immunoSEQ v3.0 assays were run. Only in-frame clones appear in the TCRdb table, and some are missing; sequencing was by immunoSEQ multiplex PCR. The sample has about 20,000 clones; about 90% are singletons. Regarding the study as a whole: Narrower CDR3 length ranges marked HIV repertoires relative to controls.

The sequencing here drew on unsorted PBMCs, taken 2.6 years after starting antiretroviral therapy. This clonotype was sampled from a woman aged 50 to 60 with HIV.

CDR3 in amino acids: CASSTVGVTEAFF. The CDR3 DNA reads as TGTGCCAGCTCAACCGTCGGGGTAACTGAAGCTTTCTTT. The chain links TRBV18 to TRBJ1-1; D not resolved. V was pared by 5 bases and J by 5 bases, with 12 bases between. The CDR3 is 13 amino acids. From germline, CDR1 is KGHSH and CDR2 LQKENI.